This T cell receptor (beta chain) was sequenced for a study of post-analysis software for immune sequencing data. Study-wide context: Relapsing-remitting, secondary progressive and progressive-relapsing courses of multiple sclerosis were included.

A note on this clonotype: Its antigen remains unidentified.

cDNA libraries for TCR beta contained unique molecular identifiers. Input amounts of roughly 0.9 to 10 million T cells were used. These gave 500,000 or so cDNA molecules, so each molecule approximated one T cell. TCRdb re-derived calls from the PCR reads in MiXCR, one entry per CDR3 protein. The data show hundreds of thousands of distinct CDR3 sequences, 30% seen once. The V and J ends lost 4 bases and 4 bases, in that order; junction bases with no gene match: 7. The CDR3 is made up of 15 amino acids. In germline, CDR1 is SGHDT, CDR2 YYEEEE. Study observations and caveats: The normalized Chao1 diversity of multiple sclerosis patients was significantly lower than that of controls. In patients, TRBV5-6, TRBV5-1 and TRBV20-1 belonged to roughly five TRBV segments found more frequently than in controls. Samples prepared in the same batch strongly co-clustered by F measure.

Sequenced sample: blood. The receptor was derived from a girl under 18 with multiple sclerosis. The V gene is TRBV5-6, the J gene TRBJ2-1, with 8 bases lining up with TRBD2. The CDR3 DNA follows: TGTGCCAGCAGCCCCTGGCGGGGGGATTACAATGAGCAGTTCTTC. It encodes CASSPWRGDYNEQFF.